These T cell receptor beta chains were read from a single sample in a study of cytomegalovirus exposure and HLA in healthy donors. Measured with immunoSEQ multiplex PCR; TCRdb has only the in-frame clones, and not every one. The data show about 240,000 clones, about 88% seen once. The specimen was PBMCs. These receptors originate from a girl aged 2 to 9 in good health and CMV-seronegative. Both conserved end residues are part of each CDR3. A D gene is named only where the DNA matches it firmly. Size is stated for part of the rows, as once, few or many counts, or as a class when the clone is expanded.

TRBV19	TRBJ2-7	NA	NA	TGTGCCAGTGAAACAGGAAACGAGCAGTACTTC	CASETGNEQYF
TRBV7-8	TRBJ1-2	TRBD1	NA	TGTGCCAGCAGCCCGGATTACAGGGGAGCTAACTATGGCTACACCTTC	CASSPDYRGANYGYTF
TRBV7-9	TRBJ1-1	NA	NA	TGTGCCAGCAGCTTACAGGGGAACACTGAAGCTTTCTTT	CASSLQGNTEAFF
TRBV28	TRBJ1-1	NA	NA	TGTGCCAGCTCCGGCCTCTCAGGGGACACTGAAGCTTTCTTT	CASSGLSGDTEAFF
TRBV29-1	TRBJ1-2	NA	NA	TGCAGCGTTAGAGGCAGGGGTTTAGGCTACACCTTC	CSVRGRGLGYTF
TRBV7-9	TRBJ1-2	NA	once	TGTGCCAGTGAGGGGGTACCCTATGGCTACACCTTC	CASEGVPYGYTF
TRBV6-1	TRBJ1-1	NA	NA	TGTGCCAGCAGTGTCGGTAGACAGACCCAGAACACTGAAGCTTTCTTT	CASSVGRQTQNTEAFF
TRBV7-6	TRBJ2-7	TRBD1	NA	TGTGCCAGCAGCTTAAGGGCTACAGGGGTTTACGAGCAGTACTTC	CASSLRATGVYEQYF
TRBV19	TRBJ1-5	NA	NA	TGTGCCAGTAGTATGGGCCAGCGGGGCCAGCCCCAGCATTTT	CASSMGQRGQPQHF
TRBV4-2	TRBJ1-4	TRBD1	NA	TGTGCCAGCAGTCAACCCCACAGGGGGCTCACTAATGAAAAACTGTTTTTT	CASSQPHRGLTNEKLFF
TRBV27	TRBJ1-5	NA	NA	TGTGCCAGCAGCCCCGGGAGCCAGTATAGCAATCAGCCCCAGCATTTT	CASSPGSQYSNQPQHF
TRBV4-1	TRBJ2-1	NA	NA	TGCGCCAGCAGCCCGGTGGGGAGGGGGGCCTACAATGAGCAGTTCTTC	CASSPVGRGAYNEQFF
TRBV4-2	TRBJ2-3	TRBD2	once	TGTGCCAGCAGCCCCATTTCTAGCGGGTTAGCTAGCACAGATACGCAGTATTTT	CASSPISSGLASTDTQYF
TRBV7-9	TRBJ1-1	NA	NA	TGTGCCAGCTCGGGTGGGTTAGTGTTGTTTTCTGAAGCTTTCTTT	CASSGGLVLFSEAFF
TRBV10-3	TRBJ2-7	TRBD2	once	TGTGCCATCAGTGAGTCGGGGGGAGGGTCCTACTACGAGCAGTACTTC	CAISESGGGSYYEQYF
TRBV6-1	TRBJ2-7	TRBD2	NA	TGTGCCAGCCGGGAGGTGCAGGGAACCTACGAGCAGTACTTC	CASREVQGTYEQYF
TRBV7-9	TRBJ2-1	TRBD2	NA	TGTGCCAGCAGCTTCGGCGGGAGAAAAACCTACAATGAGCAGTTCTTC	CASSFGGRKTYNEQFF
TRBV11-2	TRBJ2-5	NA	NA	TGTGCCAGCAGCTTAGGAGGGCCCCAAGAGACCCAGTACTTC	CASSLGGPQETQYF